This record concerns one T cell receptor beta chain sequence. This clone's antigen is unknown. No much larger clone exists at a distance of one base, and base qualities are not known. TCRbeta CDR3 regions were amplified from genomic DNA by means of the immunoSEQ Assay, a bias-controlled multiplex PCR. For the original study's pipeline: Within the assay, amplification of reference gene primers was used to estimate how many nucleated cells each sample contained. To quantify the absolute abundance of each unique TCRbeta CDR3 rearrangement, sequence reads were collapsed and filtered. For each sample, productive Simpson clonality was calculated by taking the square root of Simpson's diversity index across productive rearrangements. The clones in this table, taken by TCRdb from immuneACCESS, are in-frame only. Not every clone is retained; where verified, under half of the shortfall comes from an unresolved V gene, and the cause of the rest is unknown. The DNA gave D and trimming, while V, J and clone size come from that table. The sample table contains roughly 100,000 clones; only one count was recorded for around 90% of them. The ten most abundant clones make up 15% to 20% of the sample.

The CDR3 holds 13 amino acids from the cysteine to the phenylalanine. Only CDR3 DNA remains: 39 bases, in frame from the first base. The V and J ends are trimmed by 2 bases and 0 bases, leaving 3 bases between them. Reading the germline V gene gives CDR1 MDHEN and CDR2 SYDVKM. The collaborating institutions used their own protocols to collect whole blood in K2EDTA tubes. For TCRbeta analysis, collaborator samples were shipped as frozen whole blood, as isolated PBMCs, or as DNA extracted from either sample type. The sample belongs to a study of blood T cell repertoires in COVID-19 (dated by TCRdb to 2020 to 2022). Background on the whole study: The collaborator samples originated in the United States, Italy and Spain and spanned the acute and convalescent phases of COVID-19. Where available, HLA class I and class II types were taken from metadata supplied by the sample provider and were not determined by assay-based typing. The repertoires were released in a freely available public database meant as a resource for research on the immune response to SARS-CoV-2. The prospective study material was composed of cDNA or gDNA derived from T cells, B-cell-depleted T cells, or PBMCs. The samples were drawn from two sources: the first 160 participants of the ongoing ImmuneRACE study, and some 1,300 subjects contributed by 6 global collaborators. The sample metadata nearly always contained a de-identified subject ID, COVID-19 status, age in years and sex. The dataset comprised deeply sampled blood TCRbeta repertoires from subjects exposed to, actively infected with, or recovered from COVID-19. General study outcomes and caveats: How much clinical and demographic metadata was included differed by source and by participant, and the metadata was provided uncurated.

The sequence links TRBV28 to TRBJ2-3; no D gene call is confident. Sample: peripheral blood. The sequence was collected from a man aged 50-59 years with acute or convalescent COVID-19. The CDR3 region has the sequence CASSLTSTDTQYF. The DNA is TGTGCCAGCAGTTTAACTAGCACAGATACGCAGTATTTT.